This T cell receptor beta chain was recovered during a study of blood T cell repertoires in COVID-19. As for the study in general: T cells, B-cell-depleted T cells, or PBMCs supplied cDNA or gDNA.

Produced via immunoSEQ multiplex PCR; TCRdb's table is partial and in-frame only. The table lists 200,000 to 250,000 clones, 70% to 85% of them singletons. Clinical history as reported by participants underpinned cohort assignment. Germline-derived CDR1 and CDR2 are LNHDA and SQIVND (reference sequence). This CDR3 comprises 16 residues. The ends lost 4 bases at V and 7 bases at J; junction bases unmatched: 13. This TCR was sampled from a man aged 55 to 70 who had recovered from COVID-19. V and J are TRBV19 and TRBJ2-3; 8 bases fit TRBD2. The material sequenced was PBMCs or T cells enriched from blood (not recorded which). CDR3 in DNA: TGTGCCAGTAGTAACCCGGGACTAGGGATGACTCATACGCAGTATTTT. Its protein product is CASSNPGLGMTHTQYF.